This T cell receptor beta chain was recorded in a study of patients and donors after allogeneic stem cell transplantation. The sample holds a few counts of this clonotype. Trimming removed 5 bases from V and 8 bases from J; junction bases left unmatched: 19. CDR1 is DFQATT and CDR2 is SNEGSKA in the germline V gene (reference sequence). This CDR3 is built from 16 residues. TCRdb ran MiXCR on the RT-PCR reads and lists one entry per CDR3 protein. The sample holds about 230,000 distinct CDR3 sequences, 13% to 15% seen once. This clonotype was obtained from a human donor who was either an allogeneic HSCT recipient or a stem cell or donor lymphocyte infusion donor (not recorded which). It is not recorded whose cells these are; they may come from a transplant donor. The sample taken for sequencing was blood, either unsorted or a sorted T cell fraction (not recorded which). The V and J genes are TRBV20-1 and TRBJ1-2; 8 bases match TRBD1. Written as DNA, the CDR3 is TGCAGTGCTCTTATCTCCTCCGGGACAGGACTATACGGCTACACCTTC. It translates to CSALISSGTGLYGYTF.